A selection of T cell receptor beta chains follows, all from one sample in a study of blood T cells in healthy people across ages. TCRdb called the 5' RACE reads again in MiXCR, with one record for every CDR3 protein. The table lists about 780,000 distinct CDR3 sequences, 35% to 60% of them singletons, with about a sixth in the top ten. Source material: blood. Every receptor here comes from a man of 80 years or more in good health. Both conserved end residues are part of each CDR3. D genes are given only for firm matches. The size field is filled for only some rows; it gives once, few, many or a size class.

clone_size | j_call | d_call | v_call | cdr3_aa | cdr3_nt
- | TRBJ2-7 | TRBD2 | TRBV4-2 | CASSQGLDLYEQYF | TGTGCCAGCAGCCAGGGACTAGATCTCTACGAGCAGTACTTC
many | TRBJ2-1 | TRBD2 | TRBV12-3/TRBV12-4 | CASSRGTSGFNEQFF | TGTGCCAGCAGCCGAGGGACTAGCGGGTTCAATGAGCAGTTCTTC
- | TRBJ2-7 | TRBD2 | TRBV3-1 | CASSQARTSGLTWQYF | TGTGCCAGCAGCCAAGCCAGGACTAGCGGGCTTACGTGGCAGTACTTC
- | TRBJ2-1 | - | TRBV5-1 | CASSLVGGGQAGEQFF | TGCGCCAGCAGCTTGGTTGGTGGTGGGCAGGCGGGTGAGCAGTTCTTC
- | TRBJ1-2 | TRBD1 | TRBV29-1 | CSVEGVIGQGIVLGGYTF | TGCAGCGTTGAAGGCGTAATAGGACAGGGAATAGTGCTGGGTGGCTACACCTTC
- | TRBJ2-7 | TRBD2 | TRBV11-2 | CASSLLRGGRNEQYF | TGTGCCAGCAGCTTACTCCGGGGGGGGAGGAACGAGCAGTACTTC
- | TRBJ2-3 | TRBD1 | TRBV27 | CASSSGQSSTDTQYF | TGTGCCAGCAGTTCGGGACAGTCAAGCACAGATACGCAGTATTTT
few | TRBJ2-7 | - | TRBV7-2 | CASSLTHSSYNEQYF | TGTGCCAGCAGCTTGACTCACAGCTCCTACAATGAGCAGTACTTC
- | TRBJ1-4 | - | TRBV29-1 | CSVAQSATNEKLFF | TGCAGCGTTGCCCAGAGTGCAACTAATGAAAAACTGTTTTTT
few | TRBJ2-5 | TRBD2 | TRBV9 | CASSPLGGDFQETQYF | TGTGCCAGCAGCCCCCTCGGGGGGGACTTCCAAGAGACCCAGTACTTC
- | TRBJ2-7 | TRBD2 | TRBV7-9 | CASSSTLAGGPYEQYF | TGTGCCAGCAGCTCGACCCTAGCGGGGGGCCCCTACGAGCAGTACTTC
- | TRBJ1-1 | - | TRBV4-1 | CASSQSWGNTEAFF | TGCGCCAGCAGCCAGTCCTGGGGGAACACTGAAGCTTTCTTT
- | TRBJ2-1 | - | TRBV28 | CASSLGRTYNEQFF | TGTGCCAGCAGTTTGGGCAGGACCTACAATGAGCAGTTCTTC
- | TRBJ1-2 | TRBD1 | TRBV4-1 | CASSQAGQGNYGYTF | TGCGCCAGCAGCCAAGCCGGACAGGGAAACTATGGCTACACCTTC
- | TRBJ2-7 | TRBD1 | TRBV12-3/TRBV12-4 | CASSFTGGSLDEQYF | TGTGCCAGCAGTTTCACAGGGGGTAGTTTGGACGAGCAGTACTTC
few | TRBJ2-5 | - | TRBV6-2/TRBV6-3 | CASSYSGDLLGETQYF | TGTGCCAGCAGTTACTCCGGGGACCTATTAGGAGAGACCCAGTACTTC
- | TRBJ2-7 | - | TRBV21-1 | CASSPPTGRPANLYEQYF | TGTGCCAGCAGCCCGCCCACCGGACGGCCGGCCAACCTCTACGAGCAGTACTTC
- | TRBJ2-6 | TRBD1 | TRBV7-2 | CASSSNRGHGANVLTF | TGTGCCAGCAGCTCGAACAGGGGGCACGGGGCCAACGTCCTGACTTTC
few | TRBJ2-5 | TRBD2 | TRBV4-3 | CASSQGSASGKETQYF | TGCGCCAGCAGCCAAGGTAGCGCTAGCGGGAAGGAGACCCAGTACTTC
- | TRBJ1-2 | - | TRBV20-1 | CSASRQSYGYTF | TGCAGTGCTAGCCGACAGAGCTATGGCTACACCTTC
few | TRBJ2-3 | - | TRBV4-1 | CASSQALASDTQYF | TGCGCCAGCAGCCAGGCACTAGCTTCGGATACGCAGTATTTT
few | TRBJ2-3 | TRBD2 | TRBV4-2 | CASSQVPGGLTDTQYF | TGTGCCAGCAGCCAAGTTCCGGGAGGGTTAACAGATACGCAGTATTTT
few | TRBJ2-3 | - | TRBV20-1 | CSARVSIRPDTQYF | TGCAGTGCTAGAGTCTCTATTCGCCCAGATACGCAGTATTTT
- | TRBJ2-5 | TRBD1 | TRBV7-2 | CASSLSPTGVGETQYF | TGTGCCAGCAGCTTATCTCCGACAGGGGTAGGGGAGACCCAGTACTTC
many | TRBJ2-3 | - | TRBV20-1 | CSAPLGTDTQYF | TGCAGTGCTCCCCTCGGGACAGATACGCAGTATTTT
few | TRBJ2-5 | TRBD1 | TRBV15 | CATSRDTGAGQETQYF | TGTGCCACCAGCAGAGATACAGGGGCCGGGCAAGAGACCCAGTACTTC
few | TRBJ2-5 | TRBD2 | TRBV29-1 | CSERSGGPGETQYF | TGCAGCGAAAGGAGCGGGGGGCCGGGGGAGACCCAGTATTTC
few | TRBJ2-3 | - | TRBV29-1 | CSVEKVDTQYF | TGCAGCGTTGAAAAAGTAGATACGCAGTATTTT
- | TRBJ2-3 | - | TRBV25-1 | CASSIGAGGPLASQYF | TGTGCCAGCAGCATCGGCGCCGGGGGTCCCTTAGCATCGCAGTATTTT
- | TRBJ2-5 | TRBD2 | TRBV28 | CASSPSGNSNEQYF | TGTGCCAGCTCGCCTAGCGGGAATAGTAATGAGCAGTACTTC
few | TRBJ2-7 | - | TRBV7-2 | CASSLASGTHREQYF | TGTGCCAGCAGCTTAGCATCCGGGACCCACAGGGAGCAGTACTTC
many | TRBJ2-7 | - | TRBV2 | CASSRGREPSEQYF | TGTGCCAGCAGCCGGGGGCGGGAGCCCTCCGAGCAGTACTTC
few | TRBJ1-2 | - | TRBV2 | CASSEDLLATEDGYTF | TGTGCCAGCAGTGAAGACCTACTTGCGACTGAGGATGGCTACACCTTC
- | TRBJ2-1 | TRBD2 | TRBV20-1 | CSAKTSGSSEQFF | TGCAGTGCTAAGACTAGCGGGAGTAGTGAGCAGTTCTTC
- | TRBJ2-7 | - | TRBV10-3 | CAISGRREYEQYF | TGTGCCATCAGCGGCCGTCGAGAATACGAGCAGTACTTC
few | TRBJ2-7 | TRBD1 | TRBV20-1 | CSARVGTAPYEQYF | TGCAGTGCTAGAGTGGGGACAGCACCTTACGAGCAGTACTTC
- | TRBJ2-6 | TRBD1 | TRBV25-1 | CASSLTGALGSGANVLTF | TGTGCCAGCAGTCTTACAGGGGCCCTGGGTTCTGGGGCCAACGTCCTGACTTTC
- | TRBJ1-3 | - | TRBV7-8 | CASSPERRNTIYF | TGTGCCAGCAGCCCGGAGCGAAGAAACACCATATATTTT
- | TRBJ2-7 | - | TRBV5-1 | CASSLGLGIYEQYF | TGCGCCAGCAGCTTGGGACTAGGAATCTACGAGCAGTACTTC
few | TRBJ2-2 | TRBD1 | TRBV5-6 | CASSSDFDRGLTGELFF | TGTGCCAGCAGCTCAGACTTTGACAGGGGCCTAACCGGGGAGCTGTTTTTT
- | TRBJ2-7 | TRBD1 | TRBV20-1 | CSARDRRQGHYEQYF | TGCAGTGCTAGAGATCGCCGACAGGGCCACTACGAGCAGTACTTC
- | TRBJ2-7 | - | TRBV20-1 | CSARESGGGGDEQYF | TGCAGTGCTAGAGAGAGTGGGGGAGGGGGCGACGAGCAGTACTTC
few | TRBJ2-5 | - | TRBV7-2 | CASSLAYPGTKKTQYF | TGTGCCAGCAGCTTAGCTTATCCCGGGACGAAGAAGACCCAGTACTTC
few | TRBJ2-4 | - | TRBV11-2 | CASSLDTGFRAKNIQYF | TGTGCCAGCAGCTTAGACACAGGTTTTAGAGCCAAAAACATTCAGTACTTC
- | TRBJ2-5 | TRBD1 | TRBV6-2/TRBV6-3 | CASRDPDRVGEQYF | TGTGCCAGCAGAGACCCGGACAGGGTCGGTGAGCAGTACTTC
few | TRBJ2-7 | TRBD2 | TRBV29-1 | CSVQLAGGHSYEQYF | TGCAGCGTTCAACTAGCGGGAGGTCATTCCTACGAGCAGTACTTC
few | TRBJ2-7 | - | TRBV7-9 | CASSLATYEQYF | TGTGCCAGCAGCTTAGCCACCTACGAGCAGTACTTC
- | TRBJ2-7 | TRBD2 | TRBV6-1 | CASSEDRGRDEQYF | TGTGCCAGCAGTGAAGATAGAGGGAGGGACGAGCAGTACTTC
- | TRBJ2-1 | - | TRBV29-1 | CSVGFKGNEQFF | TGCAGCGTTGGATTCAAGGGGAATGAGCAGTTCTTC
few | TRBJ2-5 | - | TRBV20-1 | CSAQPGGPGRETQYF | TGCAGTGCTCAACCAGGAGGGCCTGGTAGGGAGACCCAGTACTTC
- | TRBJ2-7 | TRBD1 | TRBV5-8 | CASSRGTGQLDEQYF | TGTGCCAGCAGCCGTGGGACAGGGCAGTTGGATGAGCAGTACTTC